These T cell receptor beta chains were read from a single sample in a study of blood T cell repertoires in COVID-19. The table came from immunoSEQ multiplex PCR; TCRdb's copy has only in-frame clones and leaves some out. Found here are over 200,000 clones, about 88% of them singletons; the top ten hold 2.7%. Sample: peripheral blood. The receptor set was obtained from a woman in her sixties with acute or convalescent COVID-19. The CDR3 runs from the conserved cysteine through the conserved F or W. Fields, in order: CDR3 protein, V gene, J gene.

CDR3 protein: CASSEIGREGEQYF; V gene: TRBV25-1; J gene: TRBJ2-7
CDR3 protein: CASSSQNTEAFF; V gene: TRBV7-9; J gene: TRBJ1-1
CDR3 protein: CASFGQANYGYTF; V gene: TRBV2; J gene: TRBJ1-2
CDR3 protein: CASSSPAVASGANVLTF; V gene: TRBV5-4; J gene: TRBJ2-6
CDR3 protein: CASSFENYGYTF; V gene: TRBV5-1; J gene: TRBJ1-2
CDR3 protein: CASSPPGLAGGVNEQFF; V gene: TRBV7-2; J gene: TRBJ2-1
CDR3 protein: CASSLGTGGGTTGELFF; V gene: TRBV5-1; J gene: TRBJ2-2
CDR3 protein: CASSYSLAGGQETQYF; V gene: TRBV6-6; J gene: TRBJ2-5
CDR3 protein: CASSFSTDTQYF; V gene: TRBV27; J gene: TRBJ2-3
CDR3 protein: CATSDTSGGDKQYF; V gene: TRBV24-1; J gene: TRBJ2-7
CDR3 protein: CASSPGQGSMHTQYF; V gene: TRBV6-5; J gene: TRBJ2-3
CDR3 protein: CASSLRLGAAEQYF; V gene: TRBV11-2; J gene: TRBJ2-7
CDR3 protein: CASSQDPLPGGYTF; V gene: TRBV3-1/TRBV3-2; J gene: TRBJ1-2
CDR3 protein: CASSNPGLGEQYF; V gene: TRBV19; J gene: TRBJ2-7